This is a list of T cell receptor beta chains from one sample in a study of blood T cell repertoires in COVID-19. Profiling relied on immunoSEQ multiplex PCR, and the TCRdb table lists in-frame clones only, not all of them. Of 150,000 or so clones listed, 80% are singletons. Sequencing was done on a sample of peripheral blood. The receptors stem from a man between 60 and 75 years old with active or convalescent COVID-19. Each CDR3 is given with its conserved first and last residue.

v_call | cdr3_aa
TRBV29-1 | CSVEGDRNEQFF
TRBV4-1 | CASSLGYSGRSGEQFF
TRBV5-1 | CASTTGMGNTIYF
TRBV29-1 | CSVDALDGMGAFF
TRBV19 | CASSEQGSETQYF
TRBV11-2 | CASSLGLAAYEQYF
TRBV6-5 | CASSPRQGAYEQYF
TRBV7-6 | CASSQRQGGPGEQYF
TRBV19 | CASKGPSGGTGELFF
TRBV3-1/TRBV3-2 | CASSRGFSNQPQHF
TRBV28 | CASSWDNKQYF
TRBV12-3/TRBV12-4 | CASSMGTGVGYTF
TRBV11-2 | CASSLGGGNNEQFF
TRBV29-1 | CSADRGAGEQFF
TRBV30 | CAWSVLTGQGAAEAFF
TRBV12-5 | CASGLGQMNTEAFF
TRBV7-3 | CASSLTHGDNEQFF
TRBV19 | CASSTLAGEETQYF
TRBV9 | CASSGPMTGAVDTQYF
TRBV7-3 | CASSPSHSGRETQYF
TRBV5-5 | CASSLDLSGTQYF
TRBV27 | CASSQGRPGANVLTF
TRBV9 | CASSVDPGGGDNEKLFF
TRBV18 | CASSPDGQGRMNTEAFF
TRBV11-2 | CASSRDRNYGYTF
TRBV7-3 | CASSGGTGVRTDTQYF
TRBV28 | CASSFGAGDTDTQYF
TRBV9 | CASSELAGEAYEQYF
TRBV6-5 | CATLGGREQPQHF
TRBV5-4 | CASSPRGARSYNEQFF
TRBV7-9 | CASSPISGIHRAIF
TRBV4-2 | CASSPYGLAGGEQYF
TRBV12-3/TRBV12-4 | CASSSTGTSEQYF